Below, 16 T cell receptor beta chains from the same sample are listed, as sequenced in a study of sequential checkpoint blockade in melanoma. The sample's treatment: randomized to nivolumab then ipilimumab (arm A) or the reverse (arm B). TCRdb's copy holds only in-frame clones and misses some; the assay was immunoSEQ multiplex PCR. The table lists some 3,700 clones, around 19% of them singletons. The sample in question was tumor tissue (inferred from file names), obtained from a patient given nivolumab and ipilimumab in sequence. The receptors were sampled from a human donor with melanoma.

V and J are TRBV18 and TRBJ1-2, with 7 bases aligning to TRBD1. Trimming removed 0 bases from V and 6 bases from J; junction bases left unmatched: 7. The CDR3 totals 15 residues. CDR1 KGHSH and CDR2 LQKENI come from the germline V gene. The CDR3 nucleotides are TGTGCCAGCTCACCACCCCGGAGGCAGGGGGATGGCTACACCTTC. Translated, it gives CASSPPRRQGDGYTF. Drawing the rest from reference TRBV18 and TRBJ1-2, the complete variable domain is NAGVMQNPRHLVRRRGQEARLRCSPMKGHSHVYWYRQLPEEGLKFMVYLQKENIIDESGMPKERFSAEFPKEGPSILRIQQVVRGDSAAYFCASSPPRRQGDGYTFGSGTRLTVV.

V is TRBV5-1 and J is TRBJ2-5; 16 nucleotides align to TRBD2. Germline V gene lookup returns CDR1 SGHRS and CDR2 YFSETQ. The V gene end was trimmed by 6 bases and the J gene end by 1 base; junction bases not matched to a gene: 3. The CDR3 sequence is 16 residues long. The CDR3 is CASMGLAGGAQETQYF. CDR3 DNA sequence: TGCGCCAGCATGGGACTAGCGGGGGGGGCCCAAGAGACCCAGTACTTC.

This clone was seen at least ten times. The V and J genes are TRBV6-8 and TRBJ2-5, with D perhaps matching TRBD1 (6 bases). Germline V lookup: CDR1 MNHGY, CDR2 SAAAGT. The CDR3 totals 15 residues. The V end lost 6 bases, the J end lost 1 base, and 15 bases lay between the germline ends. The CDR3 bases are TGTGCCAGCAGAAAAACAGGGACACCCCAAGAGACCCAGTACTTC. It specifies CASRKTGTPQETQYF.

Written as DNA, the CDR3 is TGTGCCAGCAGCTTATCGCCCCCGTACGAGCAGTACGTC. The encoded protein is CASSLSPPYEQYV. The chain is built from TRBV7-1 and TRBJ2-7; D remains ambiguous. TRBV7-1 falls under the ORF class, with uncertain function. CDR3 size: 13 residues. V lost 4 bases, J lost 4 bases, and 11 bases lay in between.

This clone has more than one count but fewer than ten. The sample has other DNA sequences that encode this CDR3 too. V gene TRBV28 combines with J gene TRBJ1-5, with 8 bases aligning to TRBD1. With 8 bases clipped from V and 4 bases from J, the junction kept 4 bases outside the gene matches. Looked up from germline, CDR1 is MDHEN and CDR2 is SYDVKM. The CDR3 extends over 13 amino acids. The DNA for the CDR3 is TGTGCCAGCTCTGACAGGGGTAATCAGCCCCAGCATTTT. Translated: CASSDRGNQPQHF.

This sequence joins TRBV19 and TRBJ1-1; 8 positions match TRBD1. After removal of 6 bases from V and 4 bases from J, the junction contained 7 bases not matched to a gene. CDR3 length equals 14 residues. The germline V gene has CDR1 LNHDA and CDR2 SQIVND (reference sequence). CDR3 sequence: CASRTDRVGTEAFF. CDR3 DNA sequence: TGTGCCAGTAGGACGGACAGGGTTGGCACTGAAGCTTTCTTT.

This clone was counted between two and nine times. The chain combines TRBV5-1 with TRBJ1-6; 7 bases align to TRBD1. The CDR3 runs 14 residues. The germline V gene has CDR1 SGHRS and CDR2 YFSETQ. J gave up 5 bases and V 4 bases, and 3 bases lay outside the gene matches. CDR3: CASSQGQNNSPLHF. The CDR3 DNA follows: TGCGCCAGCAGCCAGGGACAGAATAATTCACCCCTCCACTTT.

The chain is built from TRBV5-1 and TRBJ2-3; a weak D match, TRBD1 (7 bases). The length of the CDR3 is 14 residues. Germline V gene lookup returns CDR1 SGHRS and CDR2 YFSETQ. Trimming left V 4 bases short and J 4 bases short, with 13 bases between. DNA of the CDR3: TGCGCCAGCAGCCCCGGAGGGGGCCCAGATACGCAGTATTTT. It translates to CASSPGGGPDTQYF.

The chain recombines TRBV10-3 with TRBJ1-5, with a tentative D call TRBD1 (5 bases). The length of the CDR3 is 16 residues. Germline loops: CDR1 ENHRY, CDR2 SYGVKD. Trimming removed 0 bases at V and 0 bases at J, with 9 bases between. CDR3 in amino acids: CAISESGGYSNQPQHF. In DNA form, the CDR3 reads TGTGCCATCAGTGAGTCGGGGGGTTATAGCAATCAGCCCCAGCATTTT.

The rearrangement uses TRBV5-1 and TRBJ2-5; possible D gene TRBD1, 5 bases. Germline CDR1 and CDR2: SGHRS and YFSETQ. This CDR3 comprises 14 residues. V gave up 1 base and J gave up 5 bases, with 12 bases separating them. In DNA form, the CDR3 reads TGCGCCAGCAGCTTGCAGGGTAGTTCCGAGACCCAGTACTTC. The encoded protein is CASSLQGSSETQYF.

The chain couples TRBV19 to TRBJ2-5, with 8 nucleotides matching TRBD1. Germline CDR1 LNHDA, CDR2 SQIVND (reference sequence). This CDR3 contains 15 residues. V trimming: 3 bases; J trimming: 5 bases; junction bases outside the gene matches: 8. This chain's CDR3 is CASSISQGARETQYF. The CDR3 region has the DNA TGTGCCAGTAGTATCTCTCAGGGGGCAAGGGAGACCCAGTACTTC.

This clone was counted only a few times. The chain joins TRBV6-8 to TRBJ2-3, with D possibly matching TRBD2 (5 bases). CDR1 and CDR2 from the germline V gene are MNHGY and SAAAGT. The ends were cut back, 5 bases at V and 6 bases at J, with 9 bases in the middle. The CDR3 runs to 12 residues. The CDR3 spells CASSDPGDTQYF. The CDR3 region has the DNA TGTGCCAGCAGTGATCCGGGGGATACGCAGTATTTT.

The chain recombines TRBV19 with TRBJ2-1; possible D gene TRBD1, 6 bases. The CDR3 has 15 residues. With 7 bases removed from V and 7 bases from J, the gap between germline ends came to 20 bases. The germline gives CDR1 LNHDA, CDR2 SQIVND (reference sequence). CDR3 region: CASTVTGKGTNEQFF. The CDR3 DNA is TGTGCCAGTACAGTCACAGGGAAGGGGACAAATGAGCAGTTCTTC. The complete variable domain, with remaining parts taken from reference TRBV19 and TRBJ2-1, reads DGGITQSPKYLFRKEGQNVTLSCEQNLNHDAMYWYRQDPGQGLRLIYYSQIVNDFQKGDIAEGYSVSREKKESFPLTVTSAQKNPTAFYLCASTVTGKGTNEQFFGPGTRLTVL.

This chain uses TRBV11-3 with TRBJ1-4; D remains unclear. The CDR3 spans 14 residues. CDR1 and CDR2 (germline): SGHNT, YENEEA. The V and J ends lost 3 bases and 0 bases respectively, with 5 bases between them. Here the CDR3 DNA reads TGTGCCAGCAGCTTGACTGCAACTAATGAAAAACTGTTTTTT. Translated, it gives CASSLTATNEKLFF. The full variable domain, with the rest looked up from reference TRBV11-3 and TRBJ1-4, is EAGVVQSPRYKIIEKKQPVAFWCNPISGHNTLYWYLQNLGQGPELLIRYENEEAVDDSQLPKDRFSAERLKGVDSTLKIQPAELGDSAVYLCASSLTATNEKLFFGSGTQLSVL.

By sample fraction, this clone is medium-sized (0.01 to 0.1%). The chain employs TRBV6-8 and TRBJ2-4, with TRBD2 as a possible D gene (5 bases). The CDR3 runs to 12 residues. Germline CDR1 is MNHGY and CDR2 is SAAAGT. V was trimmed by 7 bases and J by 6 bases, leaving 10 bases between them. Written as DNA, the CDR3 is TGTGCCAGCACTGCCCGGGGAAACATTCAGTACTTC. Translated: CASTARGNIQYF.

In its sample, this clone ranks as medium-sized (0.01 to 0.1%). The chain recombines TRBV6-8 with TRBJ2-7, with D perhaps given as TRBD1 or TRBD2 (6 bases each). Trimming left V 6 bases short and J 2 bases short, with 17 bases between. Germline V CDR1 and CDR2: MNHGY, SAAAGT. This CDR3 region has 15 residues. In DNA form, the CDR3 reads TGTGCCAGCAGGATAGACCGGAGGGGGACCTACGAGCAGTACTTC. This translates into CASRIDRRGTYEQYF.